The clone carrying this T cell receptor beta chain appeared once. The source of the sample is a study of blood T cell repertoires in COVID-19. Clones were read by immunoSEQ multiplex PCR, and TCRdb kept only the in-frame ones, dropping some. The table records roughly 340,000 clones, approximately 87% of them present only once. CDR1 and CDR2 (germline): SGHNT, YYREEE (reference sequence). J was trimmed by 5 bases and V by 0 bases; bases with no gene match: 4. CDR3 length: 15 residues. The origin of this receptor is a man aged 35 to 55 in a cohort exposed to, infected with or recovered from COVID-19 (not recorded which). The material sequenced was PBMCs or T cells enriched from blood (not recorded which). This chain connects TRBV5-4 to TRBJ1-5; 8 nucleotides agree with TRBD1. The DNA of the CDR3 is TGTGCCAGCAGCTTGGGAGGACAGGGAGATCAGCCCCAGCATTTT. This encodes CASSLGGQGDQPQHF.